This entry lists 8 T cell receptor beta chains sequenced from one sample in a study of beta chain features in type 1 diabetes. Broader study findings: Across all four CD4+ subsets, people with type 1 diabetes showed modestly shorter TCRB CDR3s.

These TCRs are of unknown antigen specificity. Expressed TCRB transcripts were sequenced after all isolated RNA was converted to cDNA. Data came from immunoSEQ multiplex PCR; TCRdb stores just in-frame clones and leaves some out. The repertoire holds some 280,000 clones, with roughly an eighth as singletons. Material for sequencing was naive CD4+ T cells from blood. The receptors shown here come from a man aged 30 to 45 with type 1 diabetes.

The CDR3 loop is CASMPDRGRQETQYF. DNA for the CDR3: TGTGCCAGCATGCCGGACAGGGGGCGCCAAGAGACCCAGTACTTC. The chain recombines TRBV2 with TRBJ2-5, with TRBD1 matching over 11 bases. V dropped 7 bases and J dropped 1; count of bases not matched to a gene: 5. The CDR3 is 15 residues long. The germline CDR1 and CDR2 sequences are SNHLY and FYNNEI.

The V gene is TRBV4-1, the J gene TRBJ2-3; TRBD2 aligns across 14 bases. Germline values: CDR1 MGHRA, CDR2 YSYEKL. The trim removed 1 base at V and 0 bases at J, leaving 9 bases unmatched. This CDR3 region has 20 residues. This chain's CDR3 is CASSQGGTSGRGRSTDTQYF. CDR3 nucleotides: TGCGCCAGCAGCCAAGGGGGGACTAGCGGGAGAGGAAGGAGCACAGATACGCAGTATTTT.

This clone was observed once. The V call is TRBV5-1, the J call TRBJ1-2; 7 bases map to TRBD1. Germline V gives CDR1 SGHRS, CDR2 YFSETQ. V dropped 4 bases and J dropped 6; count of bases not matched to a gene: 9. CDR3 length: 14 amino acids. The CDR3 DNA follows: TGCGCCAGCAGCGAAAGACAGGGCGATGATGGCTACACCTTC. Protein: CASSERQGDDGYTF. Based on the CDR3 plus reference TRBV5-1 and TRBJ1-2, the full variable domain is KAGVTQTPRYLIKTRGQQVTLSCSPISGHRSVSWYQQTPGQGLQFLFEYFSETQRNKGNFPGRFSGRQFSNSRSEMNVSTLELGDSALYLCASSERQGDDGYTFGSGTRLTVV.

This clone was detected a few times. J is TRBJ1-2 and V is TRBV29-1; D ambiguous. This CDR3 region has 12 residues. The germline CDR1 and CDR2 sequences are SQVTM and ANQGSEA. Trimming removed 6 bases at V and 8 bases at J, with 16 bases between. The CDR3 protein is CSVLTVAGGYTF. Written as DNA, the CDR3 is TGCAGCGTACTGACTGTTGCGGGCGGCTACACCTTC.

This chain joins TRBV5-1 and TRBJ2-3, with 12 nucleotides matching TRBD2. In germline, CDR1 is SGHRS, CDR2 YFSETQ. This CDR3 is 16 amino acids long. The V segment lost 0 bases and the J segment 6 bases; nucleotides outside the gene matches: 5. The CDR3 protein is CASSLGLAGVPDTQYF. CDR3 in DNA: TGCGCCAGCAGCTTGGGACTAGCGGGAGTTCCGGATACGCAGTATTTT. The full variable domain, with the rest looked up from reference TRBV5-1 and TRBJ2-3, is KAGVTQTPRYLIKTRGQQVTLSCSPISGHRSVSWYQQTPGQGLQFLFEYFSETQRNKGNFPGRFSGRQFSNSRSEMNVSTLELGDSALYLCASSLGLAGVPDTQYFGPGTRLTVL.

The rearrangement joins TRBV18 to TRBJ2-1; 10 nucleotides match TRBD2. Losses at the gene ends were 2 bases for V and 5 bases for J; bases not matched to a gene: 12. The CDR3 runs to 18 residues. The germline V gene encodes CDR1 KGHSH and CDR2 LQKENI. CDR3 nucleotide sequence: TGTGCCAGCTCACCAAGCGGGAGGGCCGATCAAATTGACAATGAGCAGTTCTTC. Residues: CASSPSGRADQIDNEQFF. Full variable domain (remainder filled in from reference TRBV18 and TRBJ2-1): NAGVMQNPRHLVRRRGQEARLRCSPMKGHSHVYWYRQLPEEGLKFMVYLQKENIIDESGMPKERFSAEFPKEGPSILRIQQVVRGDSAAYFCASSPSGRADQIDNEQFFGPGTRLTVL.

This clone was counted between two and nine times. V is TRBV28 and J is TRBJ2-5; D unclear. Trimming took 5 bases from V and 2 from J, leaving 12 bases between them. From germline, CDR1 is MDHEN and CDR2 SYDVKM. The CDR3 runs to 14 residues. The CDR3 DNA sequence: TGTGCCAGCAGTCTTGATGGGCCGCAAGAGACCCAGTACTTC. Its translation is CASSLDGPQETQYF.

This clone was picked up a small number of times. The chain uses TRBV6-1 and TRBJ2-1, with D perhaps TRBD2 (5 bases). CDR1 is MNHNS and CDR2 is SASEGT in the germline V gene. CDR3 length: 14 amino acids. V gave up 4 bases and J gave up 8 bases, with 15 bases separating them. As DNA, the CDR3 is TGTGCCAGCAGTGTAACGGAAGAGGGCGATGAGCAGTTCTTC. Translated: CASSVTEEGDEQFF.